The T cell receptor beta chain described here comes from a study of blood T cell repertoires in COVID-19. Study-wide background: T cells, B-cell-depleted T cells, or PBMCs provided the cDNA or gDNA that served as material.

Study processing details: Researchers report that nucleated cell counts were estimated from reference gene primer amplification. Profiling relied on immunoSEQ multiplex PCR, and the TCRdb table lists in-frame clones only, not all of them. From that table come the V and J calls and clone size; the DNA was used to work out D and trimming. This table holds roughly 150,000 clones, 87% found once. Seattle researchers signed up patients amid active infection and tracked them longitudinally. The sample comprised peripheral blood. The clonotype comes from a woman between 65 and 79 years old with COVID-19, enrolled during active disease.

The CDR3 DNA follows: TGTGCCAGCAGCCCCGGCCTAGCGGGGTACAATGAGCAGTTCTTC. The encoded protein is CASSPGLAGYNEQFF. J is TRBJ2-1 and V is TRBV9, with 9 nucleotides matching TRBD2. Per the germline V gene, CDR1 is SGDLS and CDR2 is YYNGEE. Germline trimming cut 4 bases from V and 4 bases from J; bases unmatched to any gene: 6. This CDR3 has 15 amino acids.